Listed below are T cell receptor beta chains from one sample, sequenced in a study of blood T cell repertoires in COVID-19. Repertoires were generated with immunoSEQ multiplex PCR, while TCRdb's copy carries only in-frame clones and drops some. The sample records fewer than 300,000 clones, 75% to 90% being singletons. Sequenced input: peripheral blood. The receptors stem from a woman in her forties or fifties with COVID-19, enrolled during active disease. The CDR3 runs from the conserved cysteine through the conserved F or W. The order of the fields is clone size, J gene, V gene, D gene, CDR3 DNA, CDR3 protein. A D gene is named only where the DNA matches it firmly. A clone size is listed for some rows: how often the clone was seen (once, few, many), or a class if it is expanded.

-,TRBJ2-7,TRBV14,TRBD2,TGTGCCAGCAGCCAAGGACTAGCGGGGAACGAGCAGTACTTC,CASSQGLAGNEQYF
-,TRBJ1-2,TRBV19,-,TGTGCCAGTAGCGTACAGAGTAACTATGGCTACACCTTC,CASSVQSNYGYTF
-,TRBJ2-1,TRBV14,TRBD2,TGTGCCAGCAGCCAGGCCTACTTCCCGGGACTAGCGGTACTCTACAATGAGCAGTTCTTC,CASSQAYFPGLAVLYNEQFF
-,TRBJ1-5,TRBV18,TRBD1,TGTGCCAGCTCGCGCTTAGGGACAGCTTATAGCAATCAGCCCCAGCATTTT,CASSRLGTAYSNQPQHF
-,TRBJ1-2,TRBV15,TRBD1,TGTGCCACCAGCAGTGAGGACAGGGAGTCCTATGGCTACACCTTC,CATSSEDRESYGYTF
few,TRBJ1-2,TRBV30,-,TGTGCCTGGAGTGCCTTCGGGGTGGGTGGCTATGGCTACACCTTC,CAWSAFGVGGYGYTF
-,TRBJ2-1,TRBV7-3,-,TGTGCCAGCAGCTTAACCTCGATAGTCTACAATGAGCAGTTCTTC,CASSLTSIVYNEQFF
-,TRBJ2-5,TRBV24-1,TRBD2,TGTGCCACCAGTGATGCCCTAGCGGGAGGGCCCACTATCCAAGAGACCCAGTACTTC,CATSDALAGGPTIQETQYF
-,TRBJ2-7,TRBV3-1/TRBV3-2,-,TGTGCCAGCAGCCAAAAGTCTAGGAACGAGCAGTACTTC,CASSQKSRNEQYF
-,TRBJ1-1,TRBV13,-,TGTGCCAGCAGCTTAGGCTTACTACCTGGGGGGGGAGCTTTCTTT,CASSLGLLPGGGAFF
-,TRBJ2-1,TRBV7-9,-,TGTGCCAGCAGCAGAATCCGGCAGGGAAGTAACGATGAGCAGTTCTTC,CASSRIRQGSNDEQFF
-,TRBJ2-7,TRBV11-3,-,TGTGCCAGCAGCTCGCGGCTGAAGTCCTACGAGCAGTACTTC,CASSSRLKSYEQYF
-,TRBJ2-3,TRBV27,TRBD1,TGTGCCAGCAGTTCCGGGACAGTTCTCACAGATACGCAGTATTTT,CASSSGTVLTDTQYF
-,TRBJ1-1,TRBV20-1,-,TGCAGTGCTAGTCTTGGGGGGGGTGGCACTGAAGCTTTCTTT,CSASLGGGGTEAFF
-,TRBJ2-7,TRBV30,TRBD1,TGTGCCTGGAGTGCGACAGGGTACGAGCAGTACTTC,CAWSATGYEQYF
once,TRBJ1-1,TRBV4-3,TRBD1,TGCGCCAGCAACCAAGGGGGCAGCACTGAAGCTTTCTTT,CASNQGGSTEAFF
once,TRBJ1-2,TRBV30,TRBD1,TGTGCCTGGCAGGGGGGTTATGCAGCTAACTATGGCTACACCTTC,CAWQGGYAANYGYTF
-,TRBJ2-5,TRBV30,-,TGTGCCTGGAGTGGTCCTGTAGAGACCCAGTACTTC,CAWSGPVETQYF
-,TRBJ1-1,TRBV12-5,TRBD1,TGTGCTAGTGGTTTGAGGCAGACAGGGGGCCAAGCTTTCTTT,CASGLRQTGGQAFF
-,TRBJ1-5,TRBV24-1,-,TGTGCCACCAGCCCGACAGGTATCAATCAGCCCCAGCATTTT,CATSPTGINQPQHF
-,TRBJ1-1,TRBV4-1,TRBD1,TGCGCCAGCAGCCAAGATAGTTGGACAGGGCAAGAAGCTTTCTTT,CASSQDSWTGQEAFF
-,TRBJ2-7,TRBV29-1,-,TGCAGCGTTGGAGTAGACTACGAGCAGTACTTC,CSVGVDYEQYF
-,TRBJ2-1,TRBV3-1/TRBV3-2,TRBD2,TGTGCCAGCAGCCAAGAAGGGACTAGTTATGGCAATGAGCAGTTCTTC,CASSQEGTSYGNEQFF
-,TRBJ2-7,TRBV6-6,-,TGTGCCAGCAGCCGGGGGTGGCGGGAGCAGTACTTC,CASSRGWREQYF
-,TRBJ2-5,TRBV14,TRBD1,TGTGCCAGCAGCCAAGGGACAGGGGGCGAGACCCAGTACTTC,CASSQGTGGETQYF
-,TRBJ2-7,TRBV7-2,TRBD2,TGTGCCAGCAGCTTAAACCCTAGCGGGAGGGCCCCCTACGAGCAGTACTTC,CASSLNPSGRAPYEQYF
-,TRBJ2-1,TRBV10-1,TRBD2,TGCGCCAGCAGTGAGTCTGGAGCGGGAGCCATCTCCTACAATGAGCAGTTCTTC,CASSESGAGAISYNEQFF
-,TRBJ1-2,TRBV7-9,-,TGTGCCAGCAGCCGGACAGCCGGAGACTATGGCTACACCTTC,CASSRTAGDYGYTF
-,TRBJ1-3,TRBV5-6,-,TGTGCCAGCAGCTTGAACCCTAGCTCTGGAAACACCATATATTTT,CASSLNPSSGNTIYF
-,TRBJ1-4,TRBV5-6,-,TGTGCCAGCAGCTTGGAGCGGGCAACTAATGAAAAACTGTTTTTT,CASSLERATNEKLFF
once,TRBJ2-2,TRBV5-1,TRBD2,TGCGCCAGCAGCAGGACTAGCGGGAGGGCCCCGGGGGAGCTGTTTTTT,CASSRTSGRAPGELFF
-,TRBJ2-4,TRBV9,-,TGTGCCAGCAGCCCAGATGGGGGGGCCGCCTCGCAAACGGCCAAAAACATTCAGTACTTC,CASSPDGGAASQTAKNIQYF
-,TRBJ2-1,TRBV30,TRBD2,TGTGCCTGGAGTGTAAGTTTAGCGGGCTCCTACAATGAGCAGTTCTTC,CAWSVSLAGSYNEQFF
-,TRBJ2-1,TRBV2,TRBD2,TGTGCCAGCAGAAGATCCGGGACTAGCGGTTACAATGAGCAGTTCTTC,CASRRSGTSGYNEQFF
-,TRBJ2-1,TRBV9,TRBD2,TGTGCCAGCAGCGCCCGACTAGCGACATACAATGAGCAGTTCTTC,CASSARLATYNEQFF
once,TRBJ2-3,TRBV5-1,TRBD2,TGCGCCAGCAGCTTGGCCAGTCTAGCGGAGGGTGTAGATACGCAGTATTTT,CASSLASLAEGVDTQYF
-,TRBJ2-4,TRBV9,TRBD1,TGTGCCAGCAGCGTTGGGACAGAAAACATTCAGTACTTC,CASSVGTENIQYF
-,TRBJ1-5,TRBV29-1,-,TGCAGCGTGGGGGAGGGCGGGGCTCAGCCCCAGCATTTT,CSVGEGGAQPQHF
once,TRBJ2-7,TRBV25-1,TRBD1,TGTGCCAGCAGTGACACTACAGGGGGCGGCTCCTACGAGCAGTACTTC,CASSDTTGGGSYEQYF
-,TRBJ1-2,TRBV5-1,-,TGCGCCAGCAGCACTCCGGGACAAGAGCTCTATGGCTACACCTTC,CASSTPGQELYGYTF
-,TRBJ1-4,TRBV6-1,TRBD1,TGTGCCAGCAGTGAAGTGGTAGGACAGGGGGCTAGAGAAAAACTGTTTTTT,CASSEVVGQGAREKLFF
-,TRBJ2-1,TRBV20-1,TRBD2,TGCAGTGCTAGTTGGGCGGGAGGGCCTGTTGAGCAGTTCTTC,CSASWAGGPVEQFF
few,TRBJ1-1,TRBV7-8,TRBD1,TGTGCCAGCAGCTTAGTCGACAGGGGAGGGACTGAAGCTTTCTTT,CASSLVDRGGTEAFF
-,TRBJ2-2,TRBV11-3,-,TGTGCCAGCAGCTTAAGGGGGAGTTACACCGGGGAGCTGTTTTTT,CASSLRGSYTGELFF
-,TRBJ2-3,TRBV5-6,TRBD1,TGTGCCAGCACCCTAACCGTAGGGACAGGGATTGGTTATACGCAGTATTTT,CASTLTVGTGIGYTQYF
-,TRBJ2-5,TRBV2,TRBD2,TGTGCCGAGCGTGCGGGAGTGGGGGAGACCCAGTACTTC,CAERAGVGETQYF
-,TRBJ2-3,TRBV7-2,-,TGTGCCAGCAGCTCCGCGGGGTTCACAGATACGCAGTATTTT,CASSSAGFTDTQYF
-,TRBJ2-1,TRBV19,-,TGTGCCAGTAGTATAGTCAGTGATCACAATGAGCAGTTCTTC,CASSIVSDHNEQFF
-,TRBJ2-3,TRBV11-2,TRBD2,TGTGCCAGCAGCTTAAACGCTGGACTAGCGGGAGCTTCTACAGATACGCAGTATTTT,CASSLNAGLAGASTDTQYF
-,TRBJ2-6,TRBV12-5,-,TGTGCTAGTGGTTTGGGGGGAGGTCCTGGGGCCAACGTCCTGACTTTC,CASGLGGGPGANVLTF
-,TRBJ1-1,TRBV6-1,-,TGTGCCAGCAGTGAAGGGCTGGGGAGGACTGAAGCTTTCTTT,CASSEGLGRTEAFF
-,TRBJ1-3,TRBV6-5,-,TGTGCCAGCAGTCCAGACAGCTCTGGAAACACCATATATTTT,CASSPDSSGNTIYF
-,TRBJ1-1,TRBV5-1,-,TGCGCCAGCAGCTTGCGGGGGGACACTGAAGCTTTCTTT,CASSLRGDTEAFF
once,TRBJ2-7,TRBV18,-,TGTGCCAGCTCATCAACAGAATACGAGCAGTACTTC,CASSSTEYEQYF
-,TRBJ2-7,TRBV7-2,TRBD1,TGTGCCAGCAGCTTAGTTCCAGGGGGCGGCTACGAGCAGTACTTC,CASSLVPGGGYEQYF
-,TRBJ2-1,TRBV30,-,TGTGCCTGGAGTGTAACCGGAGACAATGAGCAGTTCTTC,CAWSVTGDNEQFF
-,TRBJ1-4,TRBV10-3,-,TGTGCCACCCGGGCCACCAGGGATGAAAAACTGTTTTTT,CATRATRDEKLFF
-,TRBJ1-2,TRBV3-1/TRBV3-2,-,TGTGCCAGCAGCCAAGAAGTCTACGGCTACACCTTC,CASSQEVYGYTF
-,TRBJ1-4,TRBV4-2,-,TGTGCCAGCAGCCAAGCGCGCCCAACTAATGAAAAACTGTTTTTT,CASSQARPTNEKLFF